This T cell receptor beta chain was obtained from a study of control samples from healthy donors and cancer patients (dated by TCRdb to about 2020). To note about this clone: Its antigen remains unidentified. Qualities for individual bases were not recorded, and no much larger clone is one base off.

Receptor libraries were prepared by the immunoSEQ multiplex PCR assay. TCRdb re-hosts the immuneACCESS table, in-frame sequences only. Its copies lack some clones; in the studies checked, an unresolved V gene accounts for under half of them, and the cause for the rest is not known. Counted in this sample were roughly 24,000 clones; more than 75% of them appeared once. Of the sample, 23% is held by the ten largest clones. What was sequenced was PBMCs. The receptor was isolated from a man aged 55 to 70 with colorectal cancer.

The CDR3 has the sequence CASSVQDGDTIYF. The nucleotide sequence is given as TGTGCCAGCAGTGTTCAGGACGGGGACACCATATATTTT. The V gene is TRBV6-4 and the J gene is TRBJ1-3; the D gene is unclear. Taken from cysteine to phenylalanine, the CDR3 has 13 residues. This entry keeps only the CDR3 DNA: 39 bases, framed from base 1. V and J lose 4 bases and 8 bases, and a span of 12 bases separates them. CDR1 MRHNA and CDR2 SNTAGT were looked up in the germline V gene.